This T cell receptor (beta chain) was retrieved from a study of shared clonotypes between healthy human individuals. Overall study findings and caveats: Sampling was confined to blood; repertoires within tissues likely differ. Roughly 4.6% of naive CD4 clonotypes were common to a few donors.

The CDR3 totals 15 residues. Germline V lookup: CDR1 SGHRS, CDR2 YFSETQ. V lost 0 bases and J lost 3, with 9 bases in between. Comments on this clone: Its antigen is undetermined.

TCRdb's copy holds only in-frame clones and misses some; the assay was immunoSEQ multiplex PCR. There are a few million clones in the sample; about 92% occur only once, and 0.39% lies in the top ten. The V and J genes are TRBV5-1 and TRBJ1-4, with D unresolved. The TCR comes from a man younger than 35 in good health. Some clones in this sample may be carry-over from other donors' samples. What was sequenced was naive CD4+ T cells from PBMCs. Sample subset: CD45RA+ positively selected. CDR3 amino acids: CASSLEGGPNEKLFF. The CDR3 bases are TGCGCCAGCAGCTTGGAGGGAGGGCCTAATGAAAAACTGTTTTTT.